Each of the 15 T cell receptor beta chains below was sequenced from the same sample in a study of cytomegalovirus exposure and HLA in healthy donors. 60 Vbeta and 13 Jbeta primers were used in PCR. Repertoires were generated with immunoSEQ multiplex PCR, while TCRdb's copy carries only in-frame clones and drops some. The sample records 100,000 to 150,000 clones, about three quarters being singletons. Sequencing was done on a sample of PBMCs. Receptors originate from a woman aged 40 to 50 in good health and CMV-seronegative.

The gene calls are TRBV7-9 and TRBJ2-3; a possible D gene is TRBD1 (5 bases). Trimming shortened V by 5 bases and J by 6 bases, and 12 bases separated the two germline ends. The CDR3 has 13 amino acids. Per germline, CDR1 SEHNR and CDR2 FQNEAQ (reference sequence). This CDR3 reads CASSPPGFDTQYF. The CDR3 region has the DNA TGTGCCAGCAGCCCGCCAGGGTTCGATACGCAGTATTTT.

V gene TRBV7-9 combines with J gene TRBJ2-7, with D tentatively TRBD2 (5 bases). The CDR3 runs 15 residues. Germline loops: CDR1 SEHNR, CDR2 FQNEAQ (reference sequence). Trimming shortened V by 1 base and J by 7 bases, and 17 bases separated the two germline ends. The CDR3 loop is CASSLELVLSGEQYF. The CDR3 bases are TGTGCCAGCAGCTTAGAACTAGTTCTGTCGGGTGAGCAGTACTTC.

This chain joins TRBV5-1 and TRBJ1-3; D unclear. The V gene lost 3 bases and the J gene lost 11 bases, with 18 bases spanning the gap. The CDR3 is 14 residues long. Per the germline V gene, CDR1 is SGHRS and CDR2 is YFSETQ. As DNA, the CDR3 is TGCGCCAGCAGCTCTGGACCGGCATCCGGGGCCATATATTTT. The encoded protein is CASSSGPASGAIYF.

The chain recombines TRBV10-3 with TRBJ2-1; D gene unclear. Per the germline V gene, CDR1 is ENHRY and CDR2 is SYGVKD. Trimming removed 10 bases from V and 0 bases from J, with 22 bases in between. The CDR3 is 17 residues long. CDR3 region: CASHSHGGSSSYNEQFF. The CDR3 bases are TGTGCCAGCCACTCCCATGGCGGTTCAAGCTCCTACAATGAGCAGTTCTTC.

In nucleotides, the CDR3 is TGTGCCAGCAGTGCGGGGGCTAGGGGGCAGTACTTC. Translating gives CASSAGARGQYF. V usage is TRBV27 and J usage is TRBJ2-5; a possible D gene is TRBD2 (7 bases). The germline V gene has CDR1 MNHEY and CDR2 SMNVEV (reference sequence). CDR3 length: 12 amino acids. Trimming cost V 5 bases and J 11 bases, with 15 bases left between them.

In this sample, this clone turned up once. The J gene is TRBJ2-7, the V gene TRBV10-2, with D unclear. Germline V gene lookup returns CDR1 WSHSY and CDR2 SAAADI. CDR3 length: 13 residues. The V end lost 2 bases, the J end lost 4 bases, and 9 bases lay between the germline ends. CDR3 sequence reads: CASSETEIYEQYF. The CDR3 nucleotides read TGCGCCAGCAGTGAGACAGAGATTTACGAGCAGTACTTC.

The chain carries TRBV4-3 and TRBJ2-1; 11 bases line up with TRBD1. The V gene's germline CDR1 is LGHNA and CDR2 YSLEER. This CDR3 contains 18 residues. The ends lost 0 bases at V and 4 bases at J; junction bases unmatched: 8. The CDR3 loop reads CASSQEAPGTGGYNEQFF. CDR3 coding DNA: TGCGCCAGCAGCCAAGAGGCTCCCGGGACAGGGGGTTACAATGAGCAGTTCTTC.

The V call is TRBV6-5, the J call TRBJ2-7; 7 bases align to TRBD2. Germline CDR1 is MNHEY and CDR2 is SVGAGI. The CDR3 is 15 amino acids. V lost 5 bases to trimming and J lost 7 bases; unmatched junction nucleotides: 14. Here the CDR3 DNA reads TGTGCCAGCAGTGCCGGATGGGGCGGGAGTCGAGAGCAGTACTTC. Its translation: CASSAGWGGSREQYF.

The rearrangement uses TRBV4-1 and TRBJ2-3; 9 nucleotides line up with TRBD2. CDR1 MGHRA and CDR2 YSYEKL come from the germline V gene. The CDR3 covers 16 residues. Germline trimming cut 2 bases from V and 1 base from J; bases unmatched to any gene: 4. The CDR3 sequence is CASSQRAGGGTDTQYF. CDR3 nucleotides: TGCGCCAGCAGCCAAAGGGCGGGAGGGGGCACAGATACGCAGTATTTT.

CDR3 sequence: CASSLEPGWRTGELFF. The CDR3 DNA reads TGTGCCAGCAGCTTAGAGCCCGGGTGGCGTACCGGGGAGCTGTTTTTT. The V call is TRBV11-2, the J call TRBJ2-2, with D unresolved. This CDR3 spans 16 amino acids. The germline CDR1 and CDR2 sequences are SGHAT and FQNNGV. With 0 bases removed from V and 5 bases from J, the gap between germline ends came to 13 bases.

Comments on this clone: A read error may produce the germline difference seen at one junction end. The rearrangement uses TRBV28 and TRBJ2-4; D perhaps matches TRBD2 (6 bases). Germline V gene lookup returns CDR1 MDHEN and CDR2 SYDVKM. The CDR3 has 15 amino acids. The CDR3 region has the DNA TGTGCCAGCAGTAAAACCGGGGGAGCCAAAAACAGTCAGTACTTC. Translating it yields CASSKTGGAKNSQYF.

This rearrangement joins TRBV21-1 to TRBJ2-5; the table's D call of TRBD1 was not tested on the DNA. TRBV21-1 is deemed a pseudogene. CDR3 length: 17 residues. CDR3 residues: CASSKPQTGDTQETQYF. The CDR3 DNA reads as TGTGCCAGCAGCAAACCACAGACAGGGGACACCCAAGAGACCCAGTACTTC.

The chain joins TRBV28 to TRBJ2-7; D perhaps matches TRBD2 (6 bases). Germline CDR1 is MDHEN and CDR2 is SYDVKM. The CDR3 has 13 residues. Trimming left V 7 bases short and J 2 bases short, with 12 bases between. The CDR3 DNA reads TGTGCCAGCAAAGCGGGCCCTACCTACGAGCAGTACTTC. Encoded protein: CASKAGPTYEQYF.

This clone has only a few counts. The chain links TRBV11-2 to TRBJ2-1; TRBD1 might be the D (6 bases). Trimming cost V 3 bases and J 0 bases, with 12 bases left between them. This CDR3 comprises 16 residues. Germline assignment: CDR1 SGHAT and CDR2 FQNNGV. The CDR3 reads CASSFLGASSYNEQFF. The CDR3 nucleotides read TGTGCCAGCAGCTTTCTGGGGGCCAGCTCCTACAATGAGCAGTTCTTC.

The chain links TRBV25-1 to TRBJ2-3; D is ambiguous. Trimming stripped 6 bases from V and 0 bases from J, with 4 bases between. Per germline, CDR1 MGHDK and CDR2 SYGVNS. This CDR3 has 12 amino acids. For the CDR3, the DNA is TGTGCCAGCAGGGGCAGCACAGATACGCAGTATTTT. This gives the protein CASRGSTDTQYF.